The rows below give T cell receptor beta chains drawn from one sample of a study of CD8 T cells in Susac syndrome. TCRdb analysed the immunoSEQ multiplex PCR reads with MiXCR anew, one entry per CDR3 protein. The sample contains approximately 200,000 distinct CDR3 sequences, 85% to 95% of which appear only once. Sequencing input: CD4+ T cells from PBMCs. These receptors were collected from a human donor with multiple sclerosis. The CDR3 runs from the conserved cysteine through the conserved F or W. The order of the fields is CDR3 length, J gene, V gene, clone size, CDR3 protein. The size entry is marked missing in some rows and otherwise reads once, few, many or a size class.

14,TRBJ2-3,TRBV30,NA,CASSQRGGTDTQYF
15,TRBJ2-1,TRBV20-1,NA,CSARDSGSSYNEQFF
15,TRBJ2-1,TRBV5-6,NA,CASSSTYKRHNEQFF
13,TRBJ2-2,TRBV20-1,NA,CSAQGRNTGELFF
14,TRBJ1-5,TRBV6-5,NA,CASRGQGSNQPQHF
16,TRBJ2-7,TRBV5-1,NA,CASSSAGAPQPYEQYF
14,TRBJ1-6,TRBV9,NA,CASSVEAGYSPLHF
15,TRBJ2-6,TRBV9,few,CASRKELSGANVLTF
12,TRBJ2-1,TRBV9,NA,CASSVEMDEQFF
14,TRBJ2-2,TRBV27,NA,CATLGGTNTGELFF
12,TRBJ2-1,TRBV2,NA,CASISDGRGQFF
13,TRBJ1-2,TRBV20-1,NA,CSAYTGGPYGYTF
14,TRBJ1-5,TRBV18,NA,CASSLRDREQPQHF
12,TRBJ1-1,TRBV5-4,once,CATHRENTEAFF
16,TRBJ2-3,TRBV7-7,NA,CASSPRGLAGEDTQYF
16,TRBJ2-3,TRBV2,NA,CASSERTSGRSDTQYF
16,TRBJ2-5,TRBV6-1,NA,CASSLTGTGSRETQYF
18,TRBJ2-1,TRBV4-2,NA,CASSQELDSRSLYNEQFF
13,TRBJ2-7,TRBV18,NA,CASSPGLIDEQYF
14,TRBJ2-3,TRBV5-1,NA,CASSFSDHRDTQYF
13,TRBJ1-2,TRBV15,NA,CATSRDAGSGYTF
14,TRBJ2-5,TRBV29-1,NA,CSVSGTSGQETQYF
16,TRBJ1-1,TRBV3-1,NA,CASSQSPGQRNTEAFF
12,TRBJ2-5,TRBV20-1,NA,CSPGGNQETQYF
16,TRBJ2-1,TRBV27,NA,CASSRTSGYGINEQFF
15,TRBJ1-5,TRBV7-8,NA,CASSTPAGQGQPQHF
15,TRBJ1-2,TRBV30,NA,CAWTQGRTGVYGYTF
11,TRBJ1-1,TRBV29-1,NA,CSVAPAAEAFF
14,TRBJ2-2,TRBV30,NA,CAWSVLVGPGELFF
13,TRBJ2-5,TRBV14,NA,CASSPGRSQTQYF
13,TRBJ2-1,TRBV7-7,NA,CASSLAPDHEQFF
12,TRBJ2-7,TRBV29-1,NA,CSVTASTYEQYF
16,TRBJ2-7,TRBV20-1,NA,CSATGLAGERLYEQYF
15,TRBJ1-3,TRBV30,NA,CAWSKGQKSGNTIYF
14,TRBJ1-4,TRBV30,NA,CAWRTQGVGEKLFF
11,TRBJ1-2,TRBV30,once,CAWGLTGPVTF
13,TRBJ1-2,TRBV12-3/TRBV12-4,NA,CASSLDGGYGYTF
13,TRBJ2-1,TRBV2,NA,CASRNPYGNEQFF
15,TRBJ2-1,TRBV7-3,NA,CASSLRQGRYNEQFF
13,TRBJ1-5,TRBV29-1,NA,CSVGDYSNQPQHF
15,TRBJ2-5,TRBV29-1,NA,CSVEYGNSYQETQYF
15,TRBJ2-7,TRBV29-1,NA,CSALSGTGVSYEQYF
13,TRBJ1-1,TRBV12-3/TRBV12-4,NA,CASNFPGGTEAFF
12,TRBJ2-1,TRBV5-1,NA,CASSLPRTQQFF
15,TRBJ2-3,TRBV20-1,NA,CSANLAEAITDTQYF